This T cell receptor beta chain was recorded in a study of blood T cell repertoires in COVID-19. This clone is a singleton in its sample. The length of the CDR3 is 14 residues. Germline assignment: CDR1 LGHNA and CDR2 YNFKEQ. V lost 3 bases and J 2 bases, leaving 10 bases between the germline ends. The protocol was immunoSEQ multiplex PCR, while the TCRdb copy is restricted to in-frame clones and leaves out a portion. The data contain roughly 30,000 clones, approximately 93% of them singletons. This chain connects TRBV4-2 to TRBJ2-5, with D possibly being TRBD2 (5 bases). The receptor was isolated from a human donor in a cohort sampled during active COVID-19. Input material: peripheral blood. The CDR3: CASSQALEQETQYF. Here the CDR3 DNA reads TGTGCCAGCAGCCAGGCACTAGAACAAGAGACCCAGTACTTC.